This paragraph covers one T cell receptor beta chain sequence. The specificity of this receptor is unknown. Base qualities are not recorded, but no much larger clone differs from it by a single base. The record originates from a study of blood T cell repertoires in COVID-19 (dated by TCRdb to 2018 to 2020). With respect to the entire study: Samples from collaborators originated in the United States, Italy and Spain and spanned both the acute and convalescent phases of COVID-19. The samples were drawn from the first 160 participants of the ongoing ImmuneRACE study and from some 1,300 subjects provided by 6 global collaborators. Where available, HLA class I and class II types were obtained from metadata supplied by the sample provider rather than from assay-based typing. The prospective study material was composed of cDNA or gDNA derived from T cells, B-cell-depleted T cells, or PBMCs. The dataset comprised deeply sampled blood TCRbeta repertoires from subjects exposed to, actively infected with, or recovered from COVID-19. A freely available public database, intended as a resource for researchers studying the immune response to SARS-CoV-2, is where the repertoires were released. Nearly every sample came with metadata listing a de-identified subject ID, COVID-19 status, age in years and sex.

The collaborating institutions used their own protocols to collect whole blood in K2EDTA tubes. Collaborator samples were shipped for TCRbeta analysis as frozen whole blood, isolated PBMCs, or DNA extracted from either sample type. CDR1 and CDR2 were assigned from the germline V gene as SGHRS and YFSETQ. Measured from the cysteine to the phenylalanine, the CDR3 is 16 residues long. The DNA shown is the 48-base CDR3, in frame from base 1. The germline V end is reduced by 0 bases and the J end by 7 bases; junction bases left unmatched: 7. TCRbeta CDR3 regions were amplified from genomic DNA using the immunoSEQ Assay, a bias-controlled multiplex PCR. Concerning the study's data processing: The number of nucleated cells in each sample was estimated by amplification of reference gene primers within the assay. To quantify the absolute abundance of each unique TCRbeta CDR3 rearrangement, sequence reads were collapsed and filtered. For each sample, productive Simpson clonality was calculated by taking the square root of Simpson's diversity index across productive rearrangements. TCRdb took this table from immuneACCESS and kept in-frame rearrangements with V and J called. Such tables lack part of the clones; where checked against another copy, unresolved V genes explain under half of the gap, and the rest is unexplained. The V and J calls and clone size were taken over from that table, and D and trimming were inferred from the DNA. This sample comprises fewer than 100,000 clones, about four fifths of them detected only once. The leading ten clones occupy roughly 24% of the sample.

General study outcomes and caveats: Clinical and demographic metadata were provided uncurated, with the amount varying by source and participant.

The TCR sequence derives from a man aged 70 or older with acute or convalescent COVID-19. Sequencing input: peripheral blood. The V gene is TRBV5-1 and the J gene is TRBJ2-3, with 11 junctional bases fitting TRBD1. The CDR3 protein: CASSLAGDRGANTQYF. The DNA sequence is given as TGCGCCAGCAGCTTGGCAGGGGACAGGGGGGCAAATACGCAGTATTTT. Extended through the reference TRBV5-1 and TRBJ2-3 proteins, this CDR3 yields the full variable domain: KAGVTQTPRYLIKTRGQQVTLSCSPISGHRSVSWYQQTPGQGLQFLFEYFSETQRNKGNFPGRFSGRQFSNSRSEMNVSTLELGDSALYLCASSLAGDRGANTQYFGPGTRLTVL.